This is a list of T cell receptor beta chains from one sample in a study of response to subunit inactivated influenza vaccine. Each CDR3 protein is one row after TCRdb ran MiXCR on the RT-PCR reads. The sample has some 640,000 distinct CDR3 sequences, approximately 15% seen once. Sequences were derived from PBMCs from blood, sampled around 14 days before vaccination. The receptors were gathered from a man aged 50-59 years who received an inactivated influenza vaccine. Both conserved end residues are part of each CDR3. Fields, in order: clone size, D gene, J gene, V gene, CDR3 protein, CDR3 DNA. A D gene is named only where the DNA matches it firmly. Part of the rows lack a size; the others show once, few, many or a class for expanded clones.

few	TRBD2	TRBJ2-5	TRBV11-1	CASSLLSSGGYKQETQYF	TGTGCCAGCAGCTTATTAAGTAGCGGGGGCTACAAGCAGGAGACCCAGTACTTC
.	.	TRBJ2-2	TRBV28	CASLVAGTGELFF	TGTGCCAGCCTCGTCGCAGGCACCGGGGAGCTGTTTTTT
.	TRBD1	TRBJ1-1	TRBV4-3	CASSQETGSMNTEAFF	TGCGCCAGCAGCCAAGAGACAGGGTCCATGAACACTGAAGCTTTCTTT
many	.	TRBJ2-2	TRBV6-2/TRBV6-3	CASSYRRVTGELFF	TGTGCCAGCAGTTACCGCAGGGTCACCGGGGAGCTGTTTTTT
few	TRBD2	TRBJ2-3	TRBV28	CASSLLESGRDTDTQYF	TGTGCCAGCAGTTTGCTGGAAAGCGGGAGGGACACAGATACGCAGTATTTT
few	.	TRBJ2-5	TRBV7-2	CASSPGRYQETQYF	TGTGCCAGCAGCCCCGGACGGTACCAAGAGACCCAGTACTTC
.	.	TRBJ2-2	TRBV28	CASSLFAAGNTGELFF	TGTGCCAGCAGTTTATTCGCAGCGGGGAACACCGGGGAGCTGTTTTTT
.	TRBD1	TRBJ1-1	TRBV7-9	CASSSQGQGEGKAFF	TGTGCCAGCAGCTCCCAGGGACAGGGAGAGGGAAAAGCTTTCTTT
.	TRBD2	TRBJ2-2	TRBV15	CATSRDRLAGNTGELFF	TGTGCCACCAGCAGAGATAGACTAGCGGGTAACACCGGGGAGCTGTTTTTT
few	.	TRBJ2-7	TRBV21-1	CASSKGHQSGTIFREQYF	TGTGCCAGCAGCAAGGGACACCAGTCAGGGACAATCTTTCGCGAGCAGTACTTC
few	TRBD2	TRBJ2-3	TRBV29-1	CSVGGLAGMDTQYF	TGCAGCGTTGGAGGACTAGCGGGAATGGATACGCAGTATTTT
.	TRBD2	TRBJ2-7	TRBV29-1	CSDLAGGHPHSYEQYF	TGCAGCGACCTAGCGGGAGGGCACCCCCACTCCTACGAGCAGTACTTC
few	.	TRBJ1-5	TRBV6-1	CASSESSLGPQHF	TGTGCCAGCAGTGAATCGTCGTTAGGGCCCCAGCATTTT
.	TRBD2	TRBJ2-5	TRBV4-2	CASSQDKRERQKTQYF	TGTGCCAGCAGCCAAGATAAGCGGGAGAGGCAAAAGACCCAGTACTTC
.	TRBD2	TRBJ2-2	TRBV6-1	CASSDLAGANTGELFF	TGTGCCAGCAGTGATTTAGCGGGAGCGAACACCGGGGAGCTGTTTTTT
.	.	TRBJ1-5	TRBV6-5	CASSSRSNQPQHF	TGTGCCAGCAGTTCCCGGAGCAATCAGCCCCAGCATTTT